Reported below is one T cell receptor (beta chain). The sample originates from a study of blood T cell repertoires in COVID-19. In the study overall: The origin of the acute and convalescent COVID-19 samples was the United States, Italy and Spain. PBMCs, B-cell-depleted T cells, or T cells provided the cDNA or gDNA that made up the material.

CDR3 length: 16 residues. Trimming left V 4 bases short and J 4 bases short, with 18 bases between. Germline CDR1 is MDHEN and CDR2 is SYDVKM. In the authors' workflow: Estimation of nucleated cell counts was performed using reference gene primer amplification. This table comes from immunoSEQ multiplex PCR, and its TCRdb copy is limited to in-frame clones, with some not included. V, J and clone size reflect that table, while D and trimming were determined from the DNA. This sample has roughly 20,000 clones, with over 85% found just once. The sample was peripheral blood. This chain connects TRBV28 to TRBJ2-3, with D perhaps TRBD1 (5 bases). This TCR was recovered from a woman older than 75 with active COVID-19. Written as DNA, the CDR3 is TGTGCCAGCAGTTCCCCTCTAGGCCCCAGGGCAGATACGCAGTATTTT. Amino acids: CASSSPLGPRADTQYF.